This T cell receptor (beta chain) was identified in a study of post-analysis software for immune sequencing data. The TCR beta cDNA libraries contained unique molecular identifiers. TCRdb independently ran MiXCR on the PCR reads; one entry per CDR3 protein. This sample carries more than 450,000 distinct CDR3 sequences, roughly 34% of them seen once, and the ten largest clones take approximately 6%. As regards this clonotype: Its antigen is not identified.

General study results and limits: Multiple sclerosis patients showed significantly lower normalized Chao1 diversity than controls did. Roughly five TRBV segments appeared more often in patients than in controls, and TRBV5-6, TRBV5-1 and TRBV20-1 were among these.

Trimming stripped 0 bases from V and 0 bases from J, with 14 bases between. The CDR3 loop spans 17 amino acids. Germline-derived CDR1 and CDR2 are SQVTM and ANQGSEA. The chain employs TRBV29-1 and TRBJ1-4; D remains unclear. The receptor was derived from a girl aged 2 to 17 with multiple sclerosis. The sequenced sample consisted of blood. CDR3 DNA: TGCAGCGTTGAAGAAGAGGCAGGCGAAACAACTAATGAAAAACTGTTTTTT. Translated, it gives CSVEEEAGETTNEKLFF.